This T cell receptor (beta chain) stems from a study of T cell repertoires in cytomegalovirus infection. Study overall: CMV infection plus the matching HLA type was flagged by public TCR beta signatures.

The CDR3 sequence is 14 residues long. V trimming: 6 bases; J trimming: 4 bases; junction bases outside the gene matches: 2. The germline V gene has CDR1 SEHNR and CDR2 FQNEAQ (reference sequence). TCRdb fed the reads into MiXCR, producing one record per CDR3 protein. The sample records hundreds of thousands of distinct CDR3 sequences, roughly 10% being singletons. General observations from the study: In two of eight donors, the top clonotype was HLA-C-restricted CMV-specific. Public TCR beta family frequency separated CMV-and-HLA carriers, including in an independent cohort.

This clonotype was seen at least ten times. Its specificity is unknown. The receptor was derived from a human donor in good health (CMV status not recorded). Some clones in this sample may be carry-over from other donors' samples. Input material: PBMCs. This chain uses TRBV7-9 with TRBJ2-1, with 11 positions matching TRBD1. The CDR3 DNA is TGTGCCAGCAGGGGGGACAGGGGGTACAATGAGCAGTTCTTC. Its translation is CASRGDRGYNEQFF.